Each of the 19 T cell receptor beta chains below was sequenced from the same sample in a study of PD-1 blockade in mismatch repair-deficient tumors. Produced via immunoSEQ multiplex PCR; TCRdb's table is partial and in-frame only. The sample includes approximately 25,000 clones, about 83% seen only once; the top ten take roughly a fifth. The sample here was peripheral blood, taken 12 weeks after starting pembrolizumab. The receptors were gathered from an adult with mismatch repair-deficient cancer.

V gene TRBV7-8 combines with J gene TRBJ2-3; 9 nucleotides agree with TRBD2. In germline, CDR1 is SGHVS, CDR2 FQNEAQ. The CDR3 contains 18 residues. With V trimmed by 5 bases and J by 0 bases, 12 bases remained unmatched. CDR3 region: CASSPDQLAGGSTDTQYF. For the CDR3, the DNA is TGTGCCAGCAGCCCGGACCAGCTGGCGGGAGGGAGCACAGATACGCAGTATTTT.

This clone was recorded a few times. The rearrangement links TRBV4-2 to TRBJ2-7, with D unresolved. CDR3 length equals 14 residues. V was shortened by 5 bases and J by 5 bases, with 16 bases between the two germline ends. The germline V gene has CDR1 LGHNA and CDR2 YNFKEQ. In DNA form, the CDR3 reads TGTGCCAGCAGCTCCTGGGGTATATCGGACGAGCAGTACTTC. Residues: CASSSWGISDEQYF.

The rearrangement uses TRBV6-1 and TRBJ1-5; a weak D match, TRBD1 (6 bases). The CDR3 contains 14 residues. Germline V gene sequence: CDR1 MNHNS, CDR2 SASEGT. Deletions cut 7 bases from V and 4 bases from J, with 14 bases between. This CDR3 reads CASNIQGVNQPQHF. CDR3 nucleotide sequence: TGTGCCAGCAACATACAGGGAGTTAATCAGCCCCAGCATTTT.

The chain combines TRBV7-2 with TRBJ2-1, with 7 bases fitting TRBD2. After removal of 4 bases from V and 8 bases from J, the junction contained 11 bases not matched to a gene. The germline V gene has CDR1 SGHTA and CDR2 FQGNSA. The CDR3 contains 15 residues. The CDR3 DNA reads TGTGCCAGCAGCTCCCCCGGGGAGGGGCGGTATGAGCAGTTCTTC. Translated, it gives CASSSPGEGRYEQFF.

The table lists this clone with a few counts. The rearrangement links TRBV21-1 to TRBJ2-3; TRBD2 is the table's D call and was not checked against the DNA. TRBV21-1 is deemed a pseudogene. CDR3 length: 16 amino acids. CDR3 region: CASSKGGGTSTDTQYF. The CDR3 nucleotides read TGTGCCAGCTCCAAGGGAGGCGGAACTAGCACAGATACGCAGTATTTT.

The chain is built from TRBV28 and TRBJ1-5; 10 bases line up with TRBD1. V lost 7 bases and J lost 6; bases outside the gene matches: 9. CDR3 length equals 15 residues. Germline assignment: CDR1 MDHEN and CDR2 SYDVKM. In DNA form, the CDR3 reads TGTGCCAGCATTTCGACAGGGGGCGCGGGTCAGCCCCAGCATTTT. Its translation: CASISTGGAGQPQHF.

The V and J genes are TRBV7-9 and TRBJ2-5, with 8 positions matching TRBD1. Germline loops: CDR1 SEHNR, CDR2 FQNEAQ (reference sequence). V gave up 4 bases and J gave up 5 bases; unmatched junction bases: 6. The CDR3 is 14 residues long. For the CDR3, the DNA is TGTGCCAGCAGCTCCCTGGGACAGGCGGAGACCCAGTACTTC. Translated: CASSSLGQAETQYF.

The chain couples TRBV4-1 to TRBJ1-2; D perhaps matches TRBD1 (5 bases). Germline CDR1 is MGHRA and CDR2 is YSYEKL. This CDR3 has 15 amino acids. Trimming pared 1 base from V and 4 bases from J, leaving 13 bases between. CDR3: CASSQAPGLLYGYTF. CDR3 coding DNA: TGCGCCAGCAGCCAAGCCCCGGGACTGCTCTATGGCTACACCTTC.

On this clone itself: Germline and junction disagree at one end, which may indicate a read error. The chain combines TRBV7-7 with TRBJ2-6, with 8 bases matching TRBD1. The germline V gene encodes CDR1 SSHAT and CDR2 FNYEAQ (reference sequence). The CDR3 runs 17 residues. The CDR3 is CASSAGQGASGANVLTF. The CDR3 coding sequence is TGTGCTAGCAGCGCCGGACAGGGCGCCTCTGGGGCCAACGTCCTGACTTTC. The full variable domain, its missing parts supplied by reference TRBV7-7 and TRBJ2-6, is GAGVSQSPRYKVTKRGQDVTLRCDPISSHATLYWYQQALGQGPEFLTYFNYEAQPDKSGLPSDRFSAERPEGSISTLTIQRTEQRDSAMYRCASSAGQGASGANVLTFGAGSRLTVL.

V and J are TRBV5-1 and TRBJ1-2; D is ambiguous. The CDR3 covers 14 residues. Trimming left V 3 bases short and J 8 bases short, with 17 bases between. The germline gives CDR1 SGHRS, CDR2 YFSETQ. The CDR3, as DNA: TGCGCCAGCAGCTCGTTAGGGTCTATGTGGGGCTACACCTTC. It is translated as CASSSLGSMWGYTF.

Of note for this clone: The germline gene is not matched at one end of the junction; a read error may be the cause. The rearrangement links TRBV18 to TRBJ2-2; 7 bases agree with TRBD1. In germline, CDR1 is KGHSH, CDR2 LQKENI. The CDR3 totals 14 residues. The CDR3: CASAPGQSTGELFF. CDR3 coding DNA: TGTGCCAGCGCACCGGGACAGAGCACCGGGGAGCTGTTTTTT.

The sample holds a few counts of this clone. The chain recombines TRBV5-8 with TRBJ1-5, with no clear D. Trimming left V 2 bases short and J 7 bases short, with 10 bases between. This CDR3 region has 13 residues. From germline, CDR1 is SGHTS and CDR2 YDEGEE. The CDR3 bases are TGTGCCAGCAGCTTAAATACGCGGCAGCCCCAGCATTTT. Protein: CASSLNTRQPQHF.

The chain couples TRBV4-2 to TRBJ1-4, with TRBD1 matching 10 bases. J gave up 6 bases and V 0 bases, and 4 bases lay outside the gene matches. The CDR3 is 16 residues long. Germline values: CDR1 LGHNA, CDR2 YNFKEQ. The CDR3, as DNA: TGTGCCAGCAGCCAAGATTGGGGACAGGGGCATGAAAAACTGTTTTTT. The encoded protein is CASSQDWGQGHEKLFF.

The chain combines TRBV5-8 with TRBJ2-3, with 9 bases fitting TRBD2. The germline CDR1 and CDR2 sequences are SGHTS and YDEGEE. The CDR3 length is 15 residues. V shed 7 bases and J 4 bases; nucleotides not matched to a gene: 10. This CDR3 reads CASPESGLAADTQYF. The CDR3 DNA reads TGTGCCAGCCCTGAATCGGGACTAGCCGCAGATACGCAGTATTTT.

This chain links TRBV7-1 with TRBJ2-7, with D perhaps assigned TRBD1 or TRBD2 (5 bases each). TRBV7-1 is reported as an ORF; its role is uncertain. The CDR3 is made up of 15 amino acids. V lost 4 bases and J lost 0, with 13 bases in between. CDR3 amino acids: CASSLGRGGSYEQYF. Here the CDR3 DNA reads TGTGCCAGCAGCTTAGGTCGTGGGGGCTCCTACGAGCAGTACTTC.

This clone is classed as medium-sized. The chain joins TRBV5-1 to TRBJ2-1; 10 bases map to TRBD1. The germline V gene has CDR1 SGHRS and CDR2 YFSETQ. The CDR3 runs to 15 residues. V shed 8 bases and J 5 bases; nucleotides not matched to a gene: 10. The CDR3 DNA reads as TGCGCCAGTGGGACCGGGACAGGGGTCAACAATGAGCAGTTCTTC. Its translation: CASGTGTGVNNEQFF.

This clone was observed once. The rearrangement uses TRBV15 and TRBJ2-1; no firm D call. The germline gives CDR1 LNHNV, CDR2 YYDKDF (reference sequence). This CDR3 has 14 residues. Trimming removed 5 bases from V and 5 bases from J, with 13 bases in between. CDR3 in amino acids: CATSLSFLDNEQFF. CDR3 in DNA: TGTGCCACCAGCCTTAGTTTCTTGGACAATGAGCAGTTCTTC.

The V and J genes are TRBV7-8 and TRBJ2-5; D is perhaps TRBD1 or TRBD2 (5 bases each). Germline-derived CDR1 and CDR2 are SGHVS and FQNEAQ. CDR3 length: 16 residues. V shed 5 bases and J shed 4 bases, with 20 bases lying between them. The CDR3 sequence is CASSQPGPTHGETQYF. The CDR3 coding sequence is TGTGCCAGCAGCCAGCCGGGACCTACCCACGGAGAGACCCAGTACTTC. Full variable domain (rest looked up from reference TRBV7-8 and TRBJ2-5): GAGVSQSPRYKVAKRGQDVALRCDPISGHVSLFWYQQALGQGPEFLTYFQNEAQLDKSGLPSDRFFAERPEGSVSTLKIQRTQQEDSAVYLCASSQPGPTHGETQYFGPGTRLLVL.

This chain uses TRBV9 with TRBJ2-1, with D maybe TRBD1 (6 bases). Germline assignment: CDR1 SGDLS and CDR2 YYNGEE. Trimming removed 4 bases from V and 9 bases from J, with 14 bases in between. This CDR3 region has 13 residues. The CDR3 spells CASSPTGGSEQFF. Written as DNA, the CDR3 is TGTGCCAGCAGCCCCACTGGGGGCAGTGAGCAGTTCTTC.